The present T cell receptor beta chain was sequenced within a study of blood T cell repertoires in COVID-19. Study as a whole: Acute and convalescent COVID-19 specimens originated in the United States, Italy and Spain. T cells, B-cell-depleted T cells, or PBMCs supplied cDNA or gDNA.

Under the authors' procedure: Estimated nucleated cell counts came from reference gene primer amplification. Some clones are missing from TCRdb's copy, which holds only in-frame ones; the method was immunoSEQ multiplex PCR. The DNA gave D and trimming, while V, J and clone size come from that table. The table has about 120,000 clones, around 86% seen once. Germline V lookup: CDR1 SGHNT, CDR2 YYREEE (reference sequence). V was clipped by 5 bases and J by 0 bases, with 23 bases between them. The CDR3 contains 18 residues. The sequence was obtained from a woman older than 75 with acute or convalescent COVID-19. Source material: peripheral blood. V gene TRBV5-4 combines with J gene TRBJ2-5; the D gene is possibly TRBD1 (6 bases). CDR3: CASSLGGASRLNQETQYF. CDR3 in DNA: TGTGCCAGCAGTCTAGGGGGAGCATCCCGCCTGAACCAAGAGACCCAGTACTTC.